The 21 T cell receptor beta chains listed next were all sequenced from one sample in a study of T cells in Graves' hyperthyroidism and ophthalmopathy. Researchers amplified the TCR beta CDR3 regions from RNA transcripts. The TCR CDR3 was amplified in a first-round RT-PCR using the HTBI primer set. Each CDR3 protein gets one entry after TCRdb re-called the multiplex PCR reads with MiXCR. This table holds 550,000 to 850,000 distinct CDR3 sequences, about 17% found once. Sequences were obtained from blood. Receptor source: a woman aged 50 to 60 with Graves' hyperthyroidism that later progressed to Graves' ophthalmopathy.

This clonotype occurred many times. This sequence joins TRBV11-2 and TRBJ2-7; D assignment may be TRBD1 or TRBD2 (5 bases each). The CDR3 runs 17 residues. Germline loops: CDR1 SGHAT, CDR2 FQNNGV. The V and J ends lost 0 bases and 5 bases respectively, with 20 bases between them. CDR3 in DNA: TGTGCCAGCAGCTTAGAGATGGGGCCGAACGGGGTCCACGAGCAGTACTTC. Its translation: CASSLEMGPNGVHEQYF.

This clonotype was picked up many times. This rearrangement joins TRBV20-1 to TRBJ1-5, with a tentative D call TRBD1 (6 bases). This CDR3 has 15 amino acids. The V gene lost 4 bases and the J gene lost 5 bases, with 18 bases spanning the gap. Per the germline V gene, CDR1 is DFQATT and CDR2 is SNEGSKA (reference sequence). The CDR3 loop reads CSATALSDSDQPQHF. The CDR3 DNA follows: TGCAGTGCTACCGCCCTTTCGGACAGTGATCAGCCCCAGCATTTT.

The chain recombines TRBV12-3 or TRBV12-4 with TRBJ2-5; 8 positions agree with TRBD1. The CDR3 runs 11 residues. The V segment lost 5 bases and the J segment 9 bases; nucleotides outside the gene matches: 2. The CDR3: CASSPQGAQYF. CDR3 in DNA: TGTGCCAGCAGTCCACAGGGGGCCCAGTACTTC.

In this sample, this clonotype turned up many times. This rearrangement joins TRBV7-9 to TRBJ1-4; a weak D match, TRBD1 (5 bases). This CDR3 is built from 15 residues. The germline V gene encodes CDR1 SEHNR and CDR2 FQNEAQ (reference sequence). The ends were cut back, 1 base at V and 5 bases at J, with 11 bases in the middle. The CDR3 sequence is CASSLDGRENEKLFF. CDR3 DNA: TGTGCCAGCAGCTTAGACGGCAGGGAGAATGAAAAACTGTTTTTT.

This clonotype was seen more than once but under ten times. The chain employs TRBV7-9 and TRBJ1-1; TRBD1 matches 7 bases. Germline-derived CDR1 and CDR2 are SEHNR and FQNEAQ (reference sequence). The CDR3 is 14 residues long. With 5 bases clipped from V and 6 bases from J, the junction kept 9 bases outside the gene matches. The DNA for the CDR3 is TGTGCCAGCAGCCAGCAGACAGGGTTGTCTGAAGCTTTCTTT. It codes for CASSQQTGLSEAFF. Together with reference TRBV7-9 and TRBJ1-1, the CDR3 gives the full variable domain: DTGVSQNPRHKITKRGQNVTFRCDPISEHNRLYWYRQTLGQGPEFLTYFQNEAQLEKSRLLSDRFSAERPKGSFSTLEIQRTEQGDSAMYLCASSQQTGLSEAFFGQGTRLTVV.

The sample holds many counts of this clonotype. The chain links TRBV2 to TRBJ1-1; no definite D call. The CDR3 length is 15 residues. Trimming shortened V by 6 bases and J by 1 base, and 15 bases separated the two germline ends. Germline loops: CDR1 SNHLY, CDR2 FYNNEI. The CDR3 DNA is TGTGCCAGCAGGAAGGTGATGGGCGAGAACACTGAAGCTTTCTTT. Encoded protein: CASRKVMGENTEAFF. Drawing the rest from reference TRBV2 and TRBJ1-1, the complete variable domain is EPEVTQTPSHQVTQMGQEVILRCVPISNHLYFYWYRQILGQKVEFLVSFYNNEISEKSEIFDDQFSVERPDGSNFTLKIRSTKLEDSAMYFCASRKVMGENTEAFFGQGTRLTVV.

This clonotype occurred many times. The chain combines TRBV12-3 or TRBV12-4 with TRBJ2-5, with 8 bases identical to TRBD2. Trimming cost V 5 bases and J 4 bases; bases outside gene matches: 12. The CDR3 extends over 16 amino acids. CDR3 in DNA: TGTGCCAGCAGTCAAGGGGGGACTAGGGGAGGAGAGACCCAGTACTTC. Encoded protein: CASSQGGTRGGETQYF.

This clonotype was seen a few times. The rearrangement joins TRBV7-9 to TRBJ2-3; 8 bases line up with TRBD2. The CDR3 length is 16 residues. Germline assignment: CDR1 SEHNR and CDR2 FQNEAQ (reference sequence). Losses at the gene ends were 4 bases for V and 4 bases for J; bases not matched to a gene: 10. CDR3: CASSSDQRGGPDTQYF. The CDR3 coding sequence is TGTGCCAGCAGCTCAGACCAACGGGGGGGCCCAGATACGCAGTATTTT. Filled out from reference TRBV7-9 and TRBJ2-3, the complete variable domain reads DTGVSQNPRHKITKRGQNVTFRCDPISEHNRLYWYRQTLGQGPEFLTYFQNEAQLEKSRLLSDRFSAERPKGSFSTLEIQRTEQGDSAMYLCASSSDQRGGPDTQYFGPGTRLTVL.

This clonotype was seen only a few times. One end of the junction is discordant with germline, which a read error may explain. The rearrangement joins TRBV11-2 to TRBJ2-1; TRBD2 aligns across 11 bases. This CDR3 spans 16 amino acids. Germline V gives CDR1 SGHAT, CDR2 FQNNGV. CDR3 amino acids: CASSKVDSGGANKQFF. CDR3 bases: TGTGCCAGCAGCAAGGTGGATAGCGGGGGGGCCAATAAGCAGTTCTTC.

This clonotype was recorded a few times. J is TRBJ2-1 and V is TRBV6-6; 13 positions match TRBD2. V lost 2 bases and J lost 0; bases outside the gene matches: 13. This CDR3 region has 21 residues. The germline gives CDR1 MNHNY, CDR2 SVGAGI (reference sequence). CDR3: CASSYPTRTSGGPGSYNEQFF. CDR3 DNA: TGTGCCAGCAGTTACCCCACTAGGACTAGCGGGGGTCCAGGCTCCTACAATGAGCAGTTCTTC.

The chain links TRBV10-3 to TRBJ1-4, with a weak D call TRBD1 (5 bases). V was cut by 6 bases and J by 8 bases, with 22 bases left in between. The CDR3 covers 16 residues. Germline lookup yields CDR1 ENHRY and CDR2 SYGVKD. The CDR3 bases are TGTGCCATCAGCCCCCGGGACGCCGGACGTGGAGAAAAACTGTTTTTT. Translated: CAISPRDAGRGEKLFF.

This rearrangement joins TRBV10-2 to TRBJ2-2, with D uncertain. V dropped 1 base and J dropped 6 bases, with 6 bases sitting between them. The CDR3 is 13 residues long. Germline V CDR1 and CDR2: WSHSY, SAAADI. Here the CDR3 DNA reads TGCGCCAGCAGTGAGTTAGGGTCCGGGGAGCTGTTTTTT. Its protein is CASSELGSGELFF.

This clonotype has just a few counts. This may come from a read error, since a much larger clone is one base off. The chain links TRBV12-5 to TRBJ2-1; unclear D gene. Deletions cut 5 bases from V and 0 bases from J, with 11 bases between. CDR3 length equals 15 residues. The germline gives CDR1 LGHNT, CDR2 FRNRAP. CDR3 coding DNA: TGTGCTAGTGGTCCCCCCCCGGGCTCCTACAATGAGCAGTTCTTC. Amino acid sequence: CASGPPPGSYNEQFF.

The genes are TRBV3-1 and TRBJ2-5, with D uncertain. In germline, CDR1 is LGHDT, CDR2 YNNKEL (reference sequence). V lost 5 bases to trimming and J lost 4 bases, with 14 bases between them. The length of the CDR3 is 14 residues. CDR3 amino acids: CASSDVEIGETQYF. DNA of the CDR3: TGTGCCAGCAGCGACGTTGAAATCGGAGAGACCCAGTACTTC.

This clonotype was counted a single time. The chain carries TRBV4-2 and TRBJ2-2; D is undetermined. The CDR3 consists of 15 residues. Trimming took 0 bases from V and 4 from J, leaving 9 bases between them. From germline, CDR1 is LGHNA and CDR2 YNFKEQ. The CDR3 spells CASSQDLLSTGELFF. The CDR3 DNA follows: TGTGCCAGCAGCCAAGATCTGCTATCCACCGGGGAGCTGTTTTTT.

This clonotype was seen at least ten times. The V call is TRBV3-1, the J call TRBJ2-3, with 10 bases aligning to TRBD1. Germline V lookup: CDR1 LGHDT, CDR2 YNNKEL (reference sequence). The length of the CDR3 is 14 residues. J was trimmed by 5 bases and V by 3 bases; bases with no gene match: 2. For the CDR3, the DNA is TGTGCCAGCAGCCACGGGACAGGGGAAGATACGCAGTATTTT. It yields the protein CASSHGTGEDTQYF.

V is TRBV5-6 and J is TRBJ2-3; 8 positions match TRBD1. Looked up from germline, CDR1 is SGHDT and CDR2 is YYEEEE. The CDR3 sequence is 18 residues long. Trimming took 4 bases from V and 1 from J; bases not matched to a gene: 14. CDR3 DNA sequence: TGTGCCAGCAGCAGGACAGGGACCTCCGCCCTTGGCACAGATACGCAGTATTTT. Translation: CASSRTGTSALGTDTQYF.

V gene TRBV5-5 combines with J gene TRBJ1-5; the D is unclear. Germline CDR1 reads SGHKS; CDR2 reads YYEKEE (reference sequence). V lost 4 bases, J lost 1 base, and 12 bases lay in between. The CDR3 contains 15 residues. CDR3 region: CASSQQIESNQPQHF. In DNA form, the CDR3 reads TGTGCCAGCAGCCAACAAATTGAAAGCAATCAGCCCCAGCATTTT. Full variable domain (rest looked up from reference TRBV5-5 and TRBJ1-5): DAGVTQSPTHLIKTRGQQVTLRCSPISGHKSVSWYQQVLGQGPQFIFQYYEKEERGRGNFPDRFSARQFPNYSSELNVNALLLGDSALYLCASSQQIESNQPQHFGDGTRLSIL.

This clonotype was counted a few times. The V call is TRBV6-5, the J call TRBJ2-7; D unclear. This CDR3 has 14 residues. The V end lost 2 bases, the J end lost 2 bases, and 10 bases lay between the germline ends. The V gene's germline CDR1 is MNHEY and CDR2 SVGAGI. The CDR3 loop is CASSYPRQTYEQYF. Written as DNA, the CDR3 is TGTGCCAGCAGTTACCCGAGACAAACCTACGAGCAGTACTTC.

The sample holds many counts of this clonotype. The gene calls are TRBV3-1 and TRBJ1-5; TRBD1 is a possible D gene (5 bases). Germline CDR1 reads LGHDT; CDR2 reads YNNKEL (reference sequence). CDR3 length: 15 amino acids. V was clipped by 1 base and J by 0 bases, with 7 bases between them. The CDR3 sequence is CASSQGGFSNQPQHF. The DNA for the CDR3 is TGTGCCAGCAGCCAAGGGGGGTTTAGCAATCAGCCCCAGCATTTT.

In this sample, this clonotype turned up once. This may be a read error, as it is one base from a much larger clone. The V call is TRBV3-1, the J call TRBJ2-4; TRBD1 aligns across 8 bases. This CDR3 has 15 residues. Germline loops: CDR1 LGHDT, CDR2 YNNKEL (reference sequence). The CDR3 spells CVSSQFSTGANIQYF. In nucleotides, the CDR3 is TGTGTCAGCAGCCAATTCTCGACAGGGGCAAACATTCAGTACTTC.